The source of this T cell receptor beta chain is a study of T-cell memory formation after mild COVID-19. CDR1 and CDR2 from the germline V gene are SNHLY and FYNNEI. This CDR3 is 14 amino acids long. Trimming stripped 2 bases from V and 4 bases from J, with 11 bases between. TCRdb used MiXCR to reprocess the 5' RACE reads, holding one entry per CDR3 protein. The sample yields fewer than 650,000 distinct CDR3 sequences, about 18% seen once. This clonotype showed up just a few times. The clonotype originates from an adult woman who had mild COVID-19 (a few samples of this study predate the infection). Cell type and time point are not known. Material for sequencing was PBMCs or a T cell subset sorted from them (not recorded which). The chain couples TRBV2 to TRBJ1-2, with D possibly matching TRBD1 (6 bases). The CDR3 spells CASSEPNRVYGYTF. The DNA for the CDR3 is TGTGCCAGCAGTGAACCGAACAGGGTCTATGGCTACACCTTC.